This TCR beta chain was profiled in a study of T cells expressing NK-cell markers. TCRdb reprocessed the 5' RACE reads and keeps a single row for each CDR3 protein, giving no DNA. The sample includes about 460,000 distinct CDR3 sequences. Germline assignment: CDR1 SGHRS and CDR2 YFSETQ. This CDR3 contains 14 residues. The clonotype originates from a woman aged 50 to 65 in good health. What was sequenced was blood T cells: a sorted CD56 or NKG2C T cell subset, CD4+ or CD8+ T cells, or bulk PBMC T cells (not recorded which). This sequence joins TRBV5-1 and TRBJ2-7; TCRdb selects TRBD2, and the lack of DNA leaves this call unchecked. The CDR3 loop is CASSFGTKINEQYF.